This is a list of T cell receptor beta chains from one sample in a study of identifying expanded T cells in peripheral blood. TCRdb keeps only in-frame clones here, not all; method: immunoSEQ multiplex PCR. This sample has 55,000 to 75,000 clones, with around 87% found just once. The sequencing sample was made of blood. These receptors all stem from a person aged 18 to 75 in good health. CDR3s include the opening cysteine and the closing phenylalanine or tryptophan. Fields, in order: D gene, clone size, V gene, J gene, CDR3 DNA, CDR3 protein. A D gene is named only where the DNA matches it firmly. Clone size is stated in some rows and not others, as once, few, many or a class when expanded.

.	few	TRBV5-6	TRBJ1-5	TGTGCCAGCAGCTTGGGGGTGGAGGCCCAGCCCCAGCATTTT	CASSLGVEAQPQHF
TRBD2	once	TRBV2	TRBJ2-5	TGTGCCAGCAGGCTAAGGGGACTACAAGAGACCCAGTACTTC	CASRLRGLQETQYF
TRBD1	few	TRBV6-5	TRBJ1-6	TGTGCCAGCAGTTACCAAATGGGACAGGGTAATTCACCCCTCCACTTT	CASSYQMGQGNSPLHF
TRBD2	.	TRBV11-3	TRBJ2-3	TGTGCCAGCAGTTATACTAGCGGGAGCACCACAGATACGCAGTATTTT	CASSYTSGSTTDTQYF
.	.	TRBV9	TRBJ1-6	TGTGCCAGCAGCCCGCAGAGCTCCTATAATTCACCCCTCCACTTT	CASSPQSSYNSPLHF
.	.	TRBV13	TRBJ1-3	TGTGCCAGCAGCTTAGGAACTGGAAACACCATATATTTT	CASSLGTGNTIYF
.	.	TRBV2	TRBJ2-3	TGTGCCAGCAGTGGAAAGGGGGGTAGCACAGATACGCAGTATTTT	CASSGKGGSTDTQYF
TRBD1	.	TRBV7-2	TRBJ2-5	TGTGCCAGCAGCGGGACAGTCAGTGGAGAGACCCAGTACTTC	CASSGTVSGETQYF
TRBD2	.	TRBV29-1	TRBJ2-2	TGCAGCGTCCGACTAGCGGGAGCCAACTTTCTAACCGGGGAGCTGTTTTTT	CSVRLAGANFLTGELFF
.	.	TRBV5-6	TRBJ1-4	TGTGCCAGCAGCGCCTCCGGGACGCTAGTTAGTGAAAAACTGTTTTTT	CASSASGTLVSEKLFF